Listed here are 4 T cell receptor beta chains from one sample, sequenced in a study of T cell responses to AZD1222 COVID-19 vaccine. Libraries were prepared by immunoSEQ multiplex PCR; TCRdb keeps only in-frame clonotypes and omits some of them. Among approximately 180,000 clones listed, approximately 90% were seen once. The sequences come from peripheral blood, collected on day 0 of AZD1222 vaccination. Receptor source: an adult in good health.

This clone was recorded only once. CDR3 sequence: CASSAGTLANEKLFF. Written as DNA, the CDR3 is TGTGCCAGCAGTGCCGGGACATTAGCTAATGAAAAACTGTTTTTT. The chain has TRBV6-2 or TRBV6-3 and TRBJ1-4; tentatively, D is TRBD1 (6 bases). The CDR3 is 15 residues long. Germline-derived CDR1 and CDR2 are MNHEY and SVGEGT. Trimming shortened V by 5 bases and J by 3 bases, and 13 bases separated the two germline ends.

This clone has only one observation. The chain carries TRBV11-1 and TRBJ1-3; 7 bases map to TRBD1. Germline V gene lookup returns CDR1 SGHAT and CDR2 FQDESV (reference sequence). V dropped 3 bases and J dropped 2; count of bases not matched to a gene: 7. The length of the CDR3 is 16 residues. CDR3 amino acids: CASSFDRDSPGNTIYF. For the CDR3, the DNA is TGTGCCAGCAGCTTCGACCGGGACAGCCCTGGAAACACCATATATTTT.

The chain links TRBV12-5 to TRBJ1-1; the D gene is possibly TRBD1 (5 bases). Between the trimmed V and J ends, which lost 1 base and 6 bases, there was a span of 12 bases. Germline CDR1 and CDR2: LGHNT and FRNRAP. The CDR3 has 14 residues. CDR3 region: CASGLAPTVSEAFF. The CDR3 DNA reads as TGTGCTAGTGGTTTGGCCCCGACAGTGTCTGAAGCTTTCTTT.

J is TRBJ2-3 and V is TRBV29-1, with D tentatively TRBD1 (6 bases). The V end lost 5 bases, the J end lost 0 bases, and 12 bases lay between the germline ends. CDR1 and CDR2 (germline): SQVTM, ANQGSEA. The CDR3 is made up of 14 amino acids. The DNA of the CDR3 is TGCAGCGTTACCCGGGACACCAGCACAGATACGCAGTATTTT. Its translation is CSVTRDTSTDTQYF.